This T cell receptor (beta chain) emerged from a study of shared clonotypes between healthy human individuals. The assay was immunoSEQ multiplex PCR, and TCRdb's table has in-frame clones only and misses some. The sample has about a million clones, around 75% seen once. This CDR3 contains 13 residues. Looked up from germline, CDR1 is SQVTM and CDR2 is ANQGSEA. V lost 8 bases and J 4 bases, leaving 17 bases between the germline ends. Material: memory CD4+ T cells sorted from blood. Subset noted: CD45RA-negative fraction. The rearrangement links TRBV29-1 to TRBJ1-1; D is ambiguous. The sequence came from a man aged 18 to 30 in good health. Here the CDR3 reads CSSRSGVGTEAFF. CDR3 nucleotide sequence: TGCAGCTCCCGGTCCGGGGTCGGCACTGAAGCTTTCTTT.